This T cell receptor beta chain emerged from a study of spatial heterogeneity in lung cancer. Study-wide results and limits: More often at tumor resection than at routine follow-up, ubiquitous expanded tumor TCRs were detected in the blood.

Trimming took 0 bases from V and 3 from J; bases not matched to a gene: 14. CDR3 length: 20 amino acids. From germline, CDR1 is SGHRS and CDR2 YFSETQ. Time point defined: sample taken at primary tumor resection. Sequencing was performed on whole RNA extracted from tumor and nontumor lung tissue, or from frozen PBMC, and the material was left unsorted. The donors were fewer than 80 patients with non-small cell lung cancer that was early-stage and untreated. Every TCR cDNA molecule bore its own unique molecular identifier. A single record per CDR3 protein comes from TCRdb applying MiXCR to the 5' RACE reads. Of 80,000 to 95,000 distinct CDR3 sequences listed, approximately 8.6% are singletons. Comments on this clonotype: The antigen is unknown.

This clonotype was obtained from a male donor with early-stage non-small cell lung cancer. The chain joins TRBV5-1 to TRBJ2-3, with 12 bases that match TRBD2. The specimen was PBMCs, collected at surgery. The CDR3 reads CASSLALTSGGLRGTDTQYF. The CDR3 nucleotides read TGCGCCAGCAGCTTGGCCTTAACTAGCGGGGGGCTCCGGGGAACAGATACGCAGTATTTT.